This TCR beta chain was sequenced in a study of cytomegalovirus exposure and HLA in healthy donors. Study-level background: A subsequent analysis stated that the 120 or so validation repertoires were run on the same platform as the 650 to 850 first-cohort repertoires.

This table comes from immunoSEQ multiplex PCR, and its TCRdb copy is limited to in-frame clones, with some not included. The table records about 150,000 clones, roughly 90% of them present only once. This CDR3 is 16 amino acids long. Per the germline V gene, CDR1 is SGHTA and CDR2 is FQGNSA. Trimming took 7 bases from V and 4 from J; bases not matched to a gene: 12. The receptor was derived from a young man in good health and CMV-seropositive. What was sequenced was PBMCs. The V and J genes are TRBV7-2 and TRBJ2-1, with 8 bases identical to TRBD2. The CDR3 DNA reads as TGTGCCAGCACCAAAGGGGCCAGCGGGAGTTACAATGAGCAGTTCTTC. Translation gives CASTKGASGSYNEQFF.